A selection of T cell receptor beta chains follows, all from one sample in a study of blood T cell repertoires in COVID-19. Assay: immunoSEQ multiplex PCR; the TCRdb copy retains only in-frame clones and omits some. This repertoire shows around 450,000 clones, around 89% found once; its top ten account for around 4.4%. Material: peripheral blood. These receptor sequences come from a woman between 25 and 40 years old with acute or convalescent COVID-19. Both conserved end residues are trimmed from each CDR3.

v_call	j_call	cdr3_aa
TRBV29-1	TRBJ2-1	SVEGYSAGGDNEQF
TRBV30	TRBJ2-5	AWSVLGLGGETQY
TRBV7-9	TRBJ1-3	ASSRASGNTIY
TRBV18	TRBJ2-1	ASSPRQGAEEQF
TRBV27	TRBJ2-7	ASSPRSAYEQY
TRBV11-3	TRBJ2-7	ASSLAATYEQY
TRBV10-1	TRBJ1-1	ASSDRQGRTEAF
TRBV4-1	TRBJ2-2	ASSQSIAGGNTGELF
TRBV27	TRBJ1-5	ASSLVAVSNQPQH
TRBV9	TRBJ2-5	ASSARSKFQETQY
TRBV6-1	TRBJ1-3	ASSEAAGRTIY
TRBV9	TRBJ2-2	ASSADLAGGIPVGELF
TRBV27	TRBJ2-3	ASSFRGSTDTQY
TRBV3-1/TRBV3-2	TRBJ2-5	ASSEPGGRQETQY
TRBV9	TRBJ2-7	ASSLTDRREQY
TRBV28	TRBJ2-1	ASSLFGDRGQF
TRBV6-2/TRBV6-3	TRBJ2-5	ASSPRRSGGAGTQY
TRBV19	TRBJ1-1	ASSIPAGAF
TRBV9	TRBJ2-2	ASSVRGGAGPGELF
TRBV18	TRBJ1-5	ASSAQASNQPQH
TRBV2	TRBJ2-7	ASRAGTGYYEQY
TRBV30	TRBJ1-3	AWSGQGPNTIY
TRBV19	TRBJ2-2	ASSIGLAGKSNTGELF
TRBV19	TRBJ1-2	ASSIGGLGRIYGYT
TRBV19	TRBJ2-2	ASSISRGALSGELF
TRBV7-3	TRBJ2-1	ASSFGSSGSYEQF
TRBV5-1	TRBJ2-7	ASSLEGTAYEQY
TRBV7-9	TRBJ1-6	AGRTATNSPLH
TRBV5-1	TRBJ1-1	ASSLTPGMGTEAF
TRBV5-5	TRBJ1-1	ASRTEGAGNTEAF